This TCR beta chain was retrieved from a study of T cells in pancreatic ductal adenocarcinoma. Study results and caveats: Unique clonotypes were around 8-fold more numerous in blood than in tumor. Blood clonality (roughly 0.07) did not differ significantly from tumor (about 0.12).

Libraries were prepared by immunoSEQ multiplex PCR; TCRdb keeps only in-frame clonotypes and omits some of them. Here the sample spans more than 85,000 clones, about 95% being singletons. On this clone: Its matching antigen is unknown.

Selected pancreatic ductal adenocarcinoma patients had undergone surgery without neoadjuvant therapy. This CDR3 comprises 14 residues. Between the trimmed V and J ends, which lost 6 bases and 8 bases, there was a span of 20 bases. The V gene's germline CDR1 is SQVTM and CDR2 ANQGSEA. Sample: PBMCs. The receptor comes from a human donor with pancreatic ductal adenocarcinoma. This chain links TRBV29-1 with TRBJ2-1; D perhaps matches TRBD2 (7 bases). In nucleotides, the CDR3 is TGCAGCGTGGGGGGGGCTAGCGGTTGGGATGAGCAGTTCTTC. Its translation is CSVGGASGWDEQFF.